A selection of T cell receptor beta chains follows, all from one sample in a study of monozygotic twins with inflammatory bowel disease. After re-calling the 5' RACE reads, TCRdb lists one entry per CDR3 protein, DNA absent. This table lists some 160,000 distinct CDR3 sequences. Specimen: blood. These receptors all stem from a human donor with ulcerative colitis or Crohn's disease, or a healthy co-twin of an affected twin (not recorded which). CDR3s include the opening cysteine and the closing phenylalanine or tryptophan.

v_call	j_call	cdr3_aa
TRBV20-1	TRBJ1-5	CSARGGSDVNQPQHF
TRBV4-2	TRBJ2-7	CASSQRGTGAYEQYF
TRBV20-1	TRBJ2-3	CSARFEGLAYDTQYF
TRBV6-5	TRBJ1-3	CASGFRIGNTIYF
TRBV10-3	TRBJ2-7	CATFDSRYEQYF
TRBV5-1	TRBJ2-1	CASSPPRDSYNEQFF
TRBV12-3/TRBV12-4	TRBJ1-2	CASSLEQNAYGYTF
TRBV19	TRBJ2-1	CASSLTGDTSNEQFF
TRBV20-1	TRBJ2-7	CSARDSAGGHEQYF
TRBV5-1	TRBJ1-4	CASSTGSRERRGDGKLFF
TRBV20-1	TRBJ2-2	CSAHRDRTANTGELFF
TRBV20-1	TRBJ1-5	CSASDRGDQPQHF
TRBV29-1	TRBJ2-7	CSVEDPLAGATREQYF
TRBV7-8	TRBJ1-1	CASSPRTALNTEAFF
TRBV9	TRBJ1-2	CASSVFTGLNYGYTF
TRBV20-1	TRBJ2-1	CSATKTVKLNEQFF
TRBV27	TRBJ1-6	CASSPRGQFYSSDSYNSPLHF
TRBV5-1	TRBJ1-4	CASSLMSGGVGEKLFF
TRBV6-2/TRBV6-3	TRBJ1-5	CASSTGGSQPQHF
TRBV5-1	TRBJ2-1	CASSLNRAPLNNEQFF
TRBV6-5	TRBJ2-1	CASRGGSYNEQFF
TRBV7-3	TRBJ1-1	CASSSQGRTEAFF
TRBV5-4	TRBJ2-3	CASGPTSDTDTQYF
TRBV5-1	TRBJ2-3	CASSLNPGTDTQYF
TRBV5-1	TRBJ1-6	CASGTTGYSPLHF
TRBV20-1	TRBJ2-7	CSADRDRGRGEQYF
TRBV9	TRBJ2-7	CASSVADGASSYEQYF
TRBV5-1	TRBJ2-2	CASSTSGTGELFF
TRBV20-1	TRBJ2-5	CSARDLPGLAEETQYF
TRBV6-5	TRBJ2-5	CASSYSSPGTQYF
TRBV4-3	TRBJ2-7	CASSQDPGLAGEQYF
TRBV20-1	TRBJ2-3	CSAALRTGPTDTQYF
TRBV28	TRBJ2-5	CASSPPQVAQETQYF